What follows is one TCR beta chain and its context. The data derive from a study of blood T cell repertoires in COVID-19. In the study overall: The samples span acute and convalescent COVID-19 from the United States, Italy and Spain. Nucleic acid was either cDNA or gDNA, and it came from T cells, B-cell-depleted T cells, or PBMCs.

Per the original methods: Amplification of reference gene primers was used by the study to estimate nucleated cell counts. Repertoires were generated with immunoSEQ multiplex PCR, while TCRdb's copy carries only in-frame clones and drops some. Clone size and V and J calls were adopted from that table, with D and trimming inferred from the DNA. The repertoire consists of about 210,000 clones, with 60% to 85% occurring once and the leading ten covering around 7.3%. The CDR3 extends over 13 amino acids. Losses at the gene ends were 8 bases for V and 7 bases for J; bases not matched to a gene: 5. Germline CDR1 is MNHEY and CDR2 is SVGAGI.

The TCR sequence derives from a woman in her 70s with acute or convalescent COVID-19. Sequencing was performed on peripheral blood. The V call is TRBV6-5, the J call TRBJ1-6; 7 bases align to TRBD1. CDR3 DNA: TGTGCCAGCGGAGGACAGGCCAATTCACCCCTCCACTTT. Translated: CASGGQANSPLHF.